These 15 T cell receptor beta chains were all obtained from the same sample, sequenced in a study of T cells expressing NK-cell markers. TCRdb reprocessed the 5' RACE reads; each CDR3 protein has one entry and no DNA is given. The sample has 150,000 to 160,000 distinct CDR3 sequences, and its top ten clones hold roughly a third. Sequencing was performed on blood T cells: a sorted CD56 or NKG2C T cell subset, CD4+ or CD8+ T cells, or bulk PBMC T cells (not recorded which). The receptors here all came from a woman between 50 and 59 years old in good health.

The chain employs TRBV5-1 and TRBJ2-3. The germline V gene encodes CDR1 SGHRS and CDR2 YFSETQ. This CDR3 has 15 amino acids. The chain's CDR3 is CASSGRNLKTDTQYF.

The genes are TRBV7-9 and TRBJ2-4; TCRdb names TRBD2, which stays unverified in the absence of DNA. CDR1 is SEHNR, CDR2 FQNEAQ, per germline (reference sequence). The CDR3 length is 16 residues. The CDR3 reads CASSSLRGLAKNIQYF.

This sequence joins TRBV10-3 and TRBJ1-6. Germline V gives CDR1 ENHRY, CDR2 SYGVKD. The CDR3 covers 16 residues. The CDR3 reads CAISEDQTSYNSPLHF.

V and J are TRBV29-1 and TRBJ2-1; the TRBD2 assignment by TCRdb is unverifiable without DNA. CDR1 and CDR2 (germline): SQVTM, ANQGSEA. The CDR3 is 13 residues long. Here the CDR3 reads CSVGGGGYNEQFF.

The V call is TRBV6-2 or TRBV6-3, the J call TRBJ2-1. The CDR3 has 14 residues. Germline CDR1 is MNHEY and CDR2 is SVGEGT. CDR3 residues: CASSYGASYNEQFF.

The chain employs TRBV5-1 and TRBJ1-1; TCRdb picks TRBD1, but there is no DNA to check that call. The CDR3 runs 17 residues. CDR1 SGHRS and CDR2 YFSETQ come from the germline V gene. CDR3: CASSFDRGRSMNTEAFF.

The CDR3 loop is CASREEGGLEETQYF. The rearrangement links TRBV3-1 to TRBJ2-5; TCRdb proposes TRBD2, but this gene call is untestable without DNA. The CDR3 extends over 15 amino acids. Looked up from germline, CDR1 is LGHDT and CDR2 is YNNKEL (reference sequence).

This chain links TRBV19 with TRBJ2-1; the TCRdb D gene call, TRBD2, has no DNA to confirm it. CDR1 and CDR2 (germline): LNHDA, SQIVND (reference sequence). This CDR3 is built from 13 residues. CDR3 region: CASSEGNYNEQFF.

The chain joins TRBV14 to TRBJ2-3; no DNA is available, so the TRBD1 call from TCRdb remains unchecked. CDR3 length: 16 residues. Germline V gives CDR1 SGHDN, CDR2 FVKESK. The CDR3 spells CASSRSGELDTDTQYF. The full variable domain, rest sourced from reference TRBV14 and TRBJ2-3, is EAGVTQFPSHSVIEKGQTVTLRCDPISGHDNLYWYRRVMGKEIKFLLHFVKESKQDESGMPNNRFLAERTGGTYSTLKVQPAELEDSGVYFCASSRSGELDTDTQYFGPGTRLTVL.

The chain uses TRBV19 and TRBJ2-2; TCRdb proposes TRBD2, but this gene call is untestable without DNA. The CDR3 has 15 residues. Germline CDR1 is LNHDA and CDR2 is SQIVND (reference sequence). This CDR3 is CASSWEGLGTGELFF.

This chain connects TRBV15 to TRBJ2-2; TCRdb reports TRBD2, a call that lacks DNA to check it against. CDR1 and CDR2 from the germline V gene are LNHNV and YYDKDF (reference sequence). The CDR3 covers 15 residues. The CDR3 spells CATQPGLAGQEELFF. Looking up the rest from reference TRBV15 and TRBJ2-2 gives the full variable domain: DAMVIQNPRYQVTQFGKPVTLSCSQTLNHNVMYWYQQKSSQAPKLLFHYYDKDFNNEADTPDNFQSRRPNTSFCFLDIRSPGLGDTAMYLCATQPGLAGQEELFFGEGSRLTVL.

The chain's CDR3 is CASSEKAPRQGMGTDTQYF. This chain joins TRBV10-2 and TRBJ2-3; TCRdb's assignment of TRBD1 cannot be checked, as there is no DNA. The germline CDR1 and CDR2 sequences are WSHSY and SAAADI. There are 19 residues in the CDR3.

The gene calls are TRBV2 and TRBJ2-2. This CDR3 region has 16 residues. Germline-derived CDR1 and CDR2 are SNHLY and FYNNEI. The CDR3 here is CASKMRFSANTGELFF.

The V and J genes are TRBV19 and TRBJ2-3; lacking DNA, the TRBD2 call made by TCRdb goes unchecked. Germline V CDR1 and CDR2: LNHDA, SQIVND (reference sequence). The CDR3 runs to 15 residues. This CDR3 reads CASSGTGGSSDTQYF.

This chain joins TRBV27 and TRBJ2-1. Germline V CDR1 and CDR2: MNHEY, SMNVEV (reference sequence). The CDR3 totals 13 residues. The CDR3 protein is CASSFRGIEEQFF.